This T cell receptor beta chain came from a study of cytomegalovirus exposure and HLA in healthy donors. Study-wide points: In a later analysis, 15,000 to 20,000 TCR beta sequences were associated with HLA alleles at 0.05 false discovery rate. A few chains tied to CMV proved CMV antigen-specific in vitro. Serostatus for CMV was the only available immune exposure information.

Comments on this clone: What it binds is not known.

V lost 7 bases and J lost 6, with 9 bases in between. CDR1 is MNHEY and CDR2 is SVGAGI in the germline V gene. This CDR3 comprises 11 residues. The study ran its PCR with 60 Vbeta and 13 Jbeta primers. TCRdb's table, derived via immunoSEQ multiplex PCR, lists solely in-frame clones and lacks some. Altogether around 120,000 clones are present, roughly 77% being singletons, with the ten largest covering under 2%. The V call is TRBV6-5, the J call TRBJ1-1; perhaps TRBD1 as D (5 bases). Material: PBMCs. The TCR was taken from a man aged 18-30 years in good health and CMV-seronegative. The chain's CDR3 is CASTWGAEAFF. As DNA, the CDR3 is TGTGCCAGCACCTGGGGGGCTGAAGCTTTCTTT.